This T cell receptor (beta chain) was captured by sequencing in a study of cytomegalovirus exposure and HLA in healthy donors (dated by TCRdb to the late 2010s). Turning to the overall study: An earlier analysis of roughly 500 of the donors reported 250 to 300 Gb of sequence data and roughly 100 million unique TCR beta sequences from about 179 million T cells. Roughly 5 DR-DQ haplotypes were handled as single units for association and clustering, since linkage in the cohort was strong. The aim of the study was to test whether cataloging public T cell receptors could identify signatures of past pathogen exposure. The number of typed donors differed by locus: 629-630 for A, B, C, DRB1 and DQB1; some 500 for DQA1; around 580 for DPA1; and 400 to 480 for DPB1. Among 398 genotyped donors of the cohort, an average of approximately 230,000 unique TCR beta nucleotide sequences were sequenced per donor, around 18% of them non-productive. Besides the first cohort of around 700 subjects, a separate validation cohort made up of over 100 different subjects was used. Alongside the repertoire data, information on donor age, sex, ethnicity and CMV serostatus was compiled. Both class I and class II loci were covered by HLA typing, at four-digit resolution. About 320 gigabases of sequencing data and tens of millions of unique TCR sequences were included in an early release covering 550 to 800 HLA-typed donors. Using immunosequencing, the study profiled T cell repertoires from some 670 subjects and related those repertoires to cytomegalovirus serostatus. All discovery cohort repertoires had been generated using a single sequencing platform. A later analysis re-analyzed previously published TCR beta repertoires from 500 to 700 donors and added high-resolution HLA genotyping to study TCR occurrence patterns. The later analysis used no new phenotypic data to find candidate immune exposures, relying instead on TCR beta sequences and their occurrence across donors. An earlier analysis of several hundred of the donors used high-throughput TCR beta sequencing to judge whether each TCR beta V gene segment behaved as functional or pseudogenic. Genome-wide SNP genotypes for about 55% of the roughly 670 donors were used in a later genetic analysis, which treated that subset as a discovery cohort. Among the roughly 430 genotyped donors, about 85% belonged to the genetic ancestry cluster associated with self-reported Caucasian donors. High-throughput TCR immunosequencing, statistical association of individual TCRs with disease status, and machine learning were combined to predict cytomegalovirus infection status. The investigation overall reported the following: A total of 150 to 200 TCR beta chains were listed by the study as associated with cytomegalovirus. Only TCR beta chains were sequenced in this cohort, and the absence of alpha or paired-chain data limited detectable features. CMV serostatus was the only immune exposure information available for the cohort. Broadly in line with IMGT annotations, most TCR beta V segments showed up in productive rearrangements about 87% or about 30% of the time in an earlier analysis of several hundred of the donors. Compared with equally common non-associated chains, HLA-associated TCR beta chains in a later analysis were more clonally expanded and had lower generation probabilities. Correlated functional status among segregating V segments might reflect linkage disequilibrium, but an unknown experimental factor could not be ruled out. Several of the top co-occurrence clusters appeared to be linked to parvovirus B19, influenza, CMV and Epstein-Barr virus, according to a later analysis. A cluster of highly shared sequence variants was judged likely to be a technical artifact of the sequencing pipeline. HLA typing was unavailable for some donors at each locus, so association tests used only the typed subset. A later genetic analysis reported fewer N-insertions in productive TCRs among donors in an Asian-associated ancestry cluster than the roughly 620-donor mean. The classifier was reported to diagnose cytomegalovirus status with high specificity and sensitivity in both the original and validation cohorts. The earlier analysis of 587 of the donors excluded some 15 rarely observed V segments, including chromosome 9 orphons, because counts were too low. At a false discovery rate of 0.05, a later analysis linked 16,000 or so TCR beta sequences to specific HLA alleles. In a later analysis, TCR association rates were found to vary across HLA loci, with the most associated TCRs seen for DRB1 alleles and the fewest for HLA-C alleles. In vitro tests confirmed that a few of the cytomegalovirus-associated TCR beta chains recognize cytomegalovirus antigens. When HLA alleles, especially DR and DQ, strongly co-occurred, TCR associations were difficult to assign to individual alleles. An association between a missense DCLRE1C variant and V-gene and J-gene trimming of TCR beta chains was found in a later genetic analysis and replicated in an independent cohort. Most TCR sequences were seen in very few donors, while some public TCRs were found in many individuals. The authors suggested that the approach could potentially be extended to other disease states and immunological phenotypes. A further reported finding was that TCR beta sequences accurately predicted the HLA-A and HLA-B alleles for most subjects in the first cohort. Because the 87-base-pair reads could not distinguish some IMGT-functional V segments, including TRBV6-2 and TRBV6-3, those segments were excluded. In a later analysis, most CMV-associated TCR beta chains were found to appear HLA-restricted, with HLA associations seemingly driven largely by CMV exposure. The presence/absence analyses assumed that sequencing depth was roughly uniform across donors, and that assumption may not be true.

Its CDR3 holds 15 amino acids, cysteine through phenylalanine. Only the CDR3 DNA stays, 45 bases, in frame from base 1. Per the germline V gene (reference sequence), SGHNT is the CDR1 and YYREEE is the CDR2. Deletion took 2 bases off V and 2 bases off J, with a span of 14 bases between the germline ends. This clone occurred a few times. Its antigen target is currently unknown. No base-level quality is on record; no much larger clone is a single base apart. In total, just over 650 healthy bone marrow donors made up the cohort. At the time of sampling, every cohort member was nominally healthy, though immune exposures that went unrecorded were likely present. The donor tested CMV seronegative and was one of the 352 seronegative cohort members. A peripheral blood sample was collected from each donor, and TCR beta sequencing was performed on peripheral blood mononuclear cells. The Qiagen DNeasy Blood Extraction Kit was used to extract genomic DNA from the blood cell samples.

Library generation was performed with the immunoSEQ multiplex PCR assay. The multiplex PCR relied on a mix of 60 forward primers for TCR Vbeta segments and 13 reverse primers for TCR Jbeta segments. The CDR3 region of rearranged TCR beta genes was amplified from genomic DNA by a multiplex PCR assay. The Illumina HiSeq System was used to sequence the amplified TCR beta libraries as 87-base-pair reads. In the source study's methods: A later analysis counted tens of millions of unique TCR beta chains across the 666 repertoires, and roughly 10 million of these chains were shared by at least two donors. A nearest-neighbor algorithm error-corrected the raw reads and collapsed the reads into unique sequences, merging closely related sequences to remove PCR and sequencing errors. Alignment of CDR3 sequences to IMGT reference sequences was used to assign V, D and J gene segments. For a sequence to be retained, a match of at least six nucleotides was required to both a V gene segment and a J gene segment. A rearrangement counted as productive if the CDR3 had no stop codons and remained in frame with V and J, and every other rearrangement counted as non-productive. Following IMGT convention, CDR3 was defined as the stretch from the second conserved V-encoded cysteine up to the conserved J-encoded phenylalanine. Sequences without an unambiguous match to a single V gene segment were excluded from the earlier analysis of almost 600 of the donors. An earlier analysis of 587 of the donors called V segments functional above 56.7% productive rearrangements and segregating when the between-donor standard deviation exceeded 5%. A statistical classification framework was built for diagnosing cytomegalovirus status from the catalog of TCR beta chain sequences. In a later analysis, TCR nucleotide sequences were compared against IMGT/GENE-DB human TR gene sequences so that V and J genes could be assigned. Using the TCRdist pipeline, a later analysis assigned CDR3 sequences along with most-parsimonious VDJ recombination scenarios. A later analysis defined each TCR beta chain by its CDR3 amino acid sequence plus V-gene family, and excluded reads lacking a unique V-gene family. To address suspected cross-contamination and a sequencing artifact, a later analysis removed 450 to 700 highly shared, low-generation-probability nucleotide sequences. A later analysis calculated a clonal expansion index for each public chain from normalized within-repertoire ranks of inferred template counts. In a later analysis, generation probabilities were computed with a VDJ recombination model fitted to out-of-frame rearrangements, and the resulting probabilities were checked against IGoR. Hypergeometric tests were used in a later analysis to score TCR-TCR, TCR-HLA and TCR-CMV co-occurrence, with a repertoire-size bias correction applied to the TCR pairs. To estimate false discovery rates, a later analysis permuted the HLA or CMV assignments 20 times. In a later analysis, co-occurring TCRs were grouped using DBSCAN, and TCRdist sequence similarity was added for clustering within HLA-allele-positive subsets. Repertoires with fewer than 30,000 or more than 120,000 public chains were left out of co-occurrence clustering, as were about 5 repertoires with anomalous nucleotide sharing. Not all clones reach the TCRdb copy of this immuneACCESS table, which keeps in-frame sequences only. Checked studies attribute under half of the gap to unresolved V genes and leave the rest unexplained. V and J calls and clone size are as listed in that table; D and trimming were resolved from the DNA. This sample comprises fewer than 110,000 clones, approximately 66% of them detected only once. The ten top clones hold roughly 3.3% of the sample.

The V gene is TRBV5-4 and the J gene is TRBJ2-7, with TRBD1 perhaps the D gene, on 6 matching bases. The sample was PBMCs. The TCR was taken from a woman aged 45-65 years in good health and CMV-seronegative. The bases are TGTGCCAGCAGCTTCGGGACAAGCTCGACCTACGAGCAGTACTTC. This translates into CASSFGTSSTYEQYF.